This T cell receptor beta chain stems from a study of vaccination effects on CD4 cells after COVID-19 (dated 2022 in TCRdb). Regarding the study in general: To identify antigen-specific CD4+ T cell clonotypes by their expansion, the ViraFEST assay first stimulated PBMC with viral peptide pools and then applied TCR sequencing. Post-vaccine samples across the study were collected a median of 72 days after the second dose, with a range of 14 to 241. Altogether, about 10 COVID-19 convalescent patients and several SARS-CoV-2-naive healthy vaccine recipients made up the full study. In the study, cultures from other donors were sequenced using the Oncomine TCR Beta short-read assay on an Illumina iSeq 100. About 2 million PBMC per well were cultured in IMDM with about 4.5% human AB serum, 8.5 to 10 IU/ml IL-2 and gentamicin, plus 10 ug/ml peptides. After vaccination, three convalescent patients were sampled both early (day +14) and late (day +241, +227, +161 respectively). The study compared SARS-CoV-2 spike-specific CD4+ TCR repertoires before and after mRNA vaccination in COVID-19 convalescent patients and infection-naive vaccine recipients. The full study reports these points: The study was limited by a small number of convalescent patients, and early post-infection timepoints were lacking. In convalescent patients, the post-vaccine spike-reactive repertoire consisted mainly of new vaccine-induced clones, largely distinct from infection-induced clones. Both infection-induced and vaccine-induced clones contracted markedly at late post-vaccination timepoints, which is consistent with waning T cell responses.

As regards this clone: Which antigen it targets is not known. No qualities accompany the bases; no much larger clone lies one base away.

The CDR3, from cysteine to phenylalanine, totals 18 residues. The only DNA kept is the CDR3, 54 bases in frame from the first base. As encoded in the germline V gene, CDR1 is LGHNA while CDR2 is YSLEER. Here V drops 0 bases and J drops 1 base, and the junction holds 6 bases not matched to any gene. Library preparation was by the immunoSEQ multiplex PCR assay. DNA from the cultured and isolated CD4+ T cells underwent TCR beta CDR3 sequencing. Processing in the source paper ran as follows. Non-productive TCR sequences were discarded, and reads were trimmed to the CDR3 region, with only CDR3s of 7 or more amino acids retained. The MANAFEST web app was used to identify antigen-specific clonotypes by comparing expansion in peptide wells with expansion in reference cultures. To count as positive, a clone had to show expansion at FDR<0.05 compared with the reference and with all other wells, an odds ratio above 5, and a frequency above 0.1% in two replicate wells. A clonotype was called cross-reactive if it was significantly expanded both in SARS-CoV-2 spike wells and in at least one common cold coronavirus spike condition. CDR3 similarity was assessed by Levenshtein distance with the stringdist R package, and unrooted trees were built with ape in R 3.6.1. The source is immuneACCESS, and TCRdb retained only in-frame sequences with V and J called. Part of the clones is not carried over; for the studies checked, unresolved V genes explain less than half of this, and the remainder is unexplained. The DNA gave D and trimming, while V, J and clone size come from that table. The sample contains tens of thousands of clones, nearly 75% of them found a single time. The ten most abundant clones make up 5% to 5.5% of the sample.

After approximately eleven days of culture, CD4+ T cells were isolated with the EasySep CD4+ T cell isolation kit. Convalescent patients had PCR-confirmed SARS-CoV-2 infection between March and December 2020, before Alpha, Beta and Delta variants emerged in the United States. Each participant got two doses of an mRNA SARS-CoV-2 vaccine, either BNT162b2 or mRNA-1273. Half of the culture medium was replaced with fresh IL-2-containing medium on days 3 and 7. Unless noted otherwise, every peptide stimulation condition was grown in triplicate wells. PBMC were separated from whole blood using Ficoll-Paque Plus gradient centrifugation and were then either cryopreserved at -140C or used fresh. The QIAamp micro DNA kit was used to extract genomic DNA from the cultured CD4+ T cells.

The material sequenced was CD4+ T cells from PBMCs cultured without peptide, taken after COVID-19 vaccination. The receptor's source is a human donor who had a prior SARS-CoV-2 infection. The V and J segments used are TRBV4-3 and TRBJ2-3; 11 bases in between match TRBD2. The CDR3 here reads CASSQDRATSGGTDTQYF. The nucleotides read TGCGCCAGCAGCCAAGATCGGGCGACTAGCGGGGGCACAGATACGCAGTATTTT.